The source of this TCR beta chain is a study of vaccination and CD4 T cells after COVID-19. Overall study: For post-vaccine samples, collection took place a median about 72 days after dose two, ranging from 14 to 241.

This clonotype came up a few times. The antigen remains undetermined. Treatment noted: roughly ten-day PBMC culture with coronavirus spike peptide pools or control peptides (ViraFEST assay). Expanded clonotypes were found by TCR sequencing after peptide-pool stimulation (ViraFEST). The Oncomine TCR Beta short-read assay sequenced DNA from cultured CD4+ T cells. TCRdb re-analysed the PCR reads in MiXCR, keeping a single row per CDR3 protein. In the table there are roughly 20,000 distinct CDR3 sequences, about 50% of which are singletons. The J segment lost 7 bases and the V segment lost 7 bases, leaving 11 bases of the junction unmatched. Germline CDR1 is MNHNS and CDR2 is SASEGT. The CDR3 has 14 amino acids.

This chain joins TRBV6-1 and TRBJ1-2; TRBD1 matches at 8 bases. The receptor comes from a human donor with COVID-19. The sample taken for sequencing was cultured CD4+ T cells from blood. CDR3 DNA: TGTGCCAGCACAACGGGAGGCAGGGGGCTTGGCTACACCTTC. Encoded protein: CASTTGGRGLGYTF.